These 10 T cell receptor beta chains were all obtained from the same sample, sequenced in a study of T cell clonality in common variable immunodeficiency. Sequenced by immunoSEQ multiplex PCR; TCRdb stores in-frame clones only, minus some. The profile covers tens of thousands of clones, none occurring a single time. The specimen was peripheral blood mononuclear cells. These TCRs come from a person aged 18 to 70 in good health.

This clone was observed many times. The part of the CDR3 DNA that was read is TGTGCCAGCAGCTTAGGGGGGGCGAGAAACACCGGGGAG. Translation gives CASSLGGARNTGE. From start to end, the CDR3 is CASSLGGARNTGELFF. This sequence joins TRBV7-3 and TRBJ2-2; D might be TRBD2 (7 bases). From the germline J gene comes the end of the CDR3, since the read stops 3 residues before it. CDR3 length: 16 amino acids. The V gene lost 2 bases and the J gene lost 2 bases, with 12 bases spanning the gap. The germline CDR1 and CDR2 sequences are SGHTA and FQGTGA.

Many counts were recorded for this clone. The read falls 3 residues short of the CDR3 end, and the missing part is taken from the germline J gene. The chain employs TRBV14 and TRBJ1-4; D is possibly TRBD1 (5 bases). The CDR3 contains 14 residues. V shed 3 bases and J shed 8 bases, with 13 bases lying between them. The V gene's germline CDR1 is SGHDN and CDR2 FVKESK. CDR3 loop: CASSQVAQGEKLFF. CDR3 DNA, as far as it was read: TGTGCCAGCAGCCAGGTCGCCCAGGGCGAAAAA.

This clone occurred a few times. The read falls 3 residues short of the CDR3 end, and the missing part is taken from the germline J gene. The chain joins TRBV7-3 to TRBJ2-5; 9 bases match TRBD2. The V segment lost 5 bases and the J segment 3 bases; nucleotides outside the gene matches: 7. Germline CDR1 SGHTA, CDR2 FQGTGA. This CDR3 region has 15 residues. The DNA read from the CDR3 is TGTGCCAGCAGCCCGAATAGCGGGAGCGAAGAGACC. Encoded protein: CASSPNSGSEET. From start to end, the CDR3 is CASSPNSGSEETQYF.

This clone was seen ten or more times. Coverage ceases 3 residues before the CDR3 finishes, and the germline J gene fills in the end. V is TRBV14 and J is TRBJ2-3, with a tentative D call TRBD2 (6 bases). Germline lookup yields CDR1 SGHDN and CDR2 FVKESK. The CDR3 is made up of 13 amino acids. V gave up 10 bases and J gave up 4 bases, with 15 bases separating them. CDR3 sequence: CATGKWGADTQYF. The CDR3 DNA, read in part, is TGTGCCACCGGAAAATGGGGGGCAGATACG. Full variable domain (missing parts from reference TRBV14 and TRBJ2-3): EAGVTQFPSHSVIEKGQTVTLRCDPISGHDNLYWYRRVMGKEIKFLLHFVKESKQDESGMPNNRFLAERTGGTYSTLKVQPAELEDSGVYFCATGKWGADTQYFGPGTRLTVL.

This clone has ten or more counts. The read is 3 residues too short to cover the CDR3 end, so that end is filled in from the germline J gene. The chain recombines TRBV5-1 with TRBJ1-4, with unresolved D. Trimming removed 0 bases from V and 8 bases from J, with 14 bases in between. Germline-derived CDR1 and CDR2 are SGHRS and YFSETQ. The CDR3 length is 15 residues. CDR3 DNA, as far as it was read: TGCGCCAGCAGCTTGGCCGACATAGGCGCCGAAAAA. Its protein is CASSLADIGAEK. The entire CDR3 protein is CASSLADIGAEKLFF.

This clone was detected only a few times. The CDR3 is cut off 3 residues early in the read; its end comes from the germline J gene. The chain couples TRBV5-1 to TRBJ2-7, with TRBD2 matching over 9 bases. The CDR3 contains 14 residues. Germline CDR1 is SGHRS and CDR2 is YFSETQ. V was clipped by 4 bases and J by 3 bases; unmatched bases: 5. The CDR3 here is CASSETSGSYEQYF. CDR3 DNA (partial): TGCGCCAGCAGCGAGACTAGCGGAAGCTACGAG.

Note on this clone: A much larger clone differs by one base, so this may be a read error. The read stops 3 residues short of the end of the CDR3; the missing end is completed from the germline J gene. The chain carries TRBV7-2 and TRBJ2-5; a weak D match, TRBD2 (6 bases). The CDR3 runs 15 residues. Looked up from germline, CDR1 is SGHTA and CDR2 is FQGNSA. The CDR3 sequence: CASSLRDLATDTQYF. Incomplete CDR3 DNA: TGTGCCAGCAGCCTCCGGGACTTGGCCACAGATACC.

In its sample, this clone was seen many times. The sequenced fragment ends 3 residues before the CDR3 boundary, so the rest is inferred from the germline J gene. J is TRBJ2-2 and V is TRBV20-1; D gene unclear. Germline CDR1 DFQATT, CDR2 SNEGSKA (reference sequence). The CDR3 extends over 14 amino acids. The CDR3 reads CSARMAVMYEKLFF. Incomplete CDR3 DNA: TGCAGTGCTAGAATGGCGGTTATGTATGAAAAG.

The sample holds many counts of this clone. The read stops 3 residues short of the end of the CDR3; the missing end is completed from the germline J gene. This chain uses TRBV7-2 with TRBJ1-2, with a possible D match to TRBD1 (6 bases). There are 16 residues in the CDR3. V was cut by 0 bases and J by 7 bases, with 18 bases left in between. CDR1 SGHTA and CDR2 FQGNSA come from the germline V gene. This chain's CDR3 is CASSLADGRGAGGYTF. Incomplete CDR3 DNA: TGTGCCAGCAGCTTAGCGGATGGTCGGGGGGCGGGTGGC.

Ten or more counts support this clone. CDR3 amino acids: CASARPPNQPQHF. The CDR3 bases that were read are TGTGCCAGCGCTAGACCCCCGAATCAGCCC. The chain is built from TRBV6-2 or TRBV6-3 and TRBJ1-5; D ambiguous. The missing CDR3 end, 3 residues past where the read stops, is filled in from the germline J gene. The germline V and J ends were trimmed by 8 bases and 4 bases, with 12 bases remaining between them. The CDR3 runs 13 residues. The germline V gene encodes CDR1 MNHEY and CDR2 SVGEGT.